The TCR beta chain described here comes from a study of cytomegalovirus exposure and HLA in healthy donors. Study outcomes and limitations: Sequencing depth across donors, presence/absence analyses assumed, was roughly uniform. Later analysis identified a missense DCLRE1C variant that was linked to TCR beta V- and J-gene trimming.

Of note for this clone: Its target is unknown.

With 60 Vbeta and 13 Jbeta primers, the PCR was carried out. The assay was immunoSEQ multiplex PCR, and TCRdb's table has in-frame clones only and misses some. The data show fewer than 200,000 clones, with 80% seen just once and under 0.85% held by the top ten. In germline, CDR1 is LGHNA, CDR2 YSLEER. Unmatched junction bases numbered 4, after V lost 3 bases and J lost 4 bases. This CDR3 is built from 14 residues. The sequenced material came from PBMCs. This chain connects TRBV4-3 to TRBJ2-3; 7 bases are a match to TRBD1. The source of this sequence is a boy aged 5-17 years in good health and CMV-seronegative. The DNA of the CDR3 is TGCGCCAGCAGCCATCGGGGACAGTCAGATACGCAGTATTTT. Its translation is CASSHRGQSDTQYF.